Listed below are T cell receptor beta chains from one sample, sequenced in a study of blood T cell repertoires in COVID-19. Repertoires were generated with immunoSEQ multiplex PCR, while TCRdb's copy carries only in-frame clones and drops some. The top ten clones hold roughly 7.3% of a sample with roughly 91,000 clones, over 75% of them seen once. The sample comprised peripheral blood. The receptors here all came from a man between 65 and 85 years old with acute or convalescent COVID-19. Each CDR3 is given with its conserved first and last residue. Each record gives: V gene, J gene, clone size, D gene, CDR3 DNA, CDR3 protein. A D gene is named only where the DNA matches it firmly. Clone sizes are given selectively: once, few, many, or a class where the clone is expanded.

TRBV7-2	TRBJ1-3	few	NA	TGTGCCAGCAGCTTAAGGGCAGGGACTGGAAACACCATATATTTT	CASSLRAGTGNTIYF
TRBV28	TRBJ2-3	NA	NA	TGTGCCAGCAGTTTGGGCCTTATGGATACGCAGTATTTT	CASSLGLMDTQYF
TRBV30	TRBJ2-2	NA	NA	TGTGCCTGGAGTGTTCGGCAGGGAAACACCGGGGAGCTGTTTTTT	CAWSVRQGNTGELFF
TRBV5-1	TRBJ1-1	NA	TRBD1	TGCGCCAGCAGCCTGAACCCTGGACAGGGCCGGAACACTGAAGCTTTCTTT	CASSLNPGQGRNTEAFF
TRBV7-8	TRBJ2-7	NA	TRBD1	TGTGCCAGCAGCTCCACGGGACAGGGGACCTACGAGCAGTACTTC	CASSSTGQGTYEQYF
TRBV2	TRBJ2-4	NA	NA	TGTGCCAGCAGCGGGGTAGCCAAAAACATTCAGTACTTC	CASSGVAKNIQYF
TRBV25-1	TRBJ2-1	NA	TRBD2	TGTGCCAGCAGTGTGAGCGGGAGCCCCCATAATGAGCAGTTCTTC	CASSVSGSPHNEQFF
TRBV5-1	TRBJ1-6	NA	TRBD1	TGCGCCAGCACGGCAGGACAGGGAAAACGATCACCCCTCCACTTT	CASTAGQGKRSPLHF
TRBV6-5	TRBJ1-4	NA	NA	TGTGCCAGCAGTTACTATATGGGGAGCAAGAATGAAAAACTGTTTTTT	CASSYYMGSKNEKLFF
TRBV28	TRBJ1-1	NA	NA	TGTGCCAGCAGTCCAACCTCGACAGGCAGGGACACTGAAGCTTTCTTT	CASSPTSTGRDTEAFF
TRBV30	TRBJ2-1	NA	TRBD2	TGTGCCTGGAGTGTACATAGCGGGGGCTACAATGAGCAGTTCTTC	CAWSVHSGGYNEQFF
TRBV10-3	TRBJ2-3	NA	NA	TGTGCCACGAGAGACAGTACTAGCACAGATACGCAGTATTTT	CATRDSTSTDTQYF
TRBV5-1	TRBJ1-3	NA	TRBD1	TGCGCCAGCAGCGAGATGGGACAGGGGTCTGGAAACACCATATATTTT	CASSEMGQGSGNTIYF
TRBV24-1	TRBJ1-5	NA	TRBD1	TGTGCCACCAGTGAGTCCGGGACAGGGGTTGGCAATCAGCCCCAGCATTTT	CATSESGTGVGNQPQHF
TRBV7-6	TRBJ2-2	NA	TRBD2	TGTGCCAGCAGCTCATTGACTAGCTACGGCGGGGAGCTGTTTTTT	CASSSLTSYGGELFF
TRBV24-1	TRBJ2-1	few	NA	TGTGCCACCAGTCTTTCAGGGGGGATGAACAATGAGCAGTTCTTC	CATSLSGGMNNEQFF
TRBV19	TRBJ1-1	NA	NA	TGTGCCAGTAGTATTTCCGACAACCGCGCTTTCTTT	CASSISDNRAFF
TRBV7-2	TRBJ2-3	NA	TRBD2	TGTGCCAGCAGCATAGCGGGAGTCAATACAGATACGCAGTATTTT	CASSIAGVNTDTQYF
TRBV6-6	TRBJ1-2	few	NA	TGTGCCTGCTCCGGGACACTTAACTATGGCTACACCTTC	CACSGTLNYGYTF
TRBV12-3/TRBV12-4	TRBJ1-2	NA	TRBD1	TGTGCCAGCAGGGCCGGGACAGGGACTGGCTACACCTTC	CASRAGTGTGYTF
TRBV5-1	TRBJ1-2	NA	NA	TGCGCCAGCAGCTTGGACGGGGGAGACTATGGCTACACCTTC	CASSLDGGDYGYTF
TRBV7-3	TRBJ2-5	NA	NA	TGTGCCAGCAGCTTAGGAGAGTCTGGGGAGACCCAGTACTTC	CASSLGESGETQYF
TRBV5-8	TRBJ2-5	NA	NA	TGTGCCAGCAGCTTGAAGGCGGGATGGTCAGGGACCCAGTACTTC	CASSLKAGWSGTQYF
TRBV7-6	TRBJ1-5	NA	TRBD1	TGTGCCAGCAGCTGGGGACAGGGTTTTAGTCAGCCCCAGCATTTT	CASSWGQGFSQPQHF